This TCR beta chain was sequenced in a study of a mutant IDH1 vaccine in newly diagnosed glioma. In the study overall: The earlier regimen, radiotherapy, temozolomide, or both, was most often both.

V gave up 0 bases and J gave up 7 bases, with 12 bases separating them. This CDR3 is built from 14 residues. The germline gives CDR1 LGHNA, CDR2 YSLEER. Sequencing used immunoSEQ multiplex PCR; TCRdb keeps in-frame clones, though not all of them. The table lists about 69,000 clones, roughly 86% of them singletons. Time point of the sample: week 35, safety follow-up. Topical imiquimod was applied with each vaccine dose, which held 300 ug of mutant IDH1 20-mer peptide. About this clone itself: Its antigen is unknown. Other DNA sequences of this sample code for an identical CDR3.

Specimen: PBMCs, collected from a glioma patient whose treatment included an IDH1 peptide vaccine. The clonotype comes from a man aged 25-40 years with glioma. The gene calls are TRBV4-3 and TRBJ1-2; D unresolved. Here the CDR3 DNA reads TGCGCCAGCAGCCAAGACCGAGCACCGGGTGGCTACACCTTC. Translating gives CASSQDRAPGGYTF.